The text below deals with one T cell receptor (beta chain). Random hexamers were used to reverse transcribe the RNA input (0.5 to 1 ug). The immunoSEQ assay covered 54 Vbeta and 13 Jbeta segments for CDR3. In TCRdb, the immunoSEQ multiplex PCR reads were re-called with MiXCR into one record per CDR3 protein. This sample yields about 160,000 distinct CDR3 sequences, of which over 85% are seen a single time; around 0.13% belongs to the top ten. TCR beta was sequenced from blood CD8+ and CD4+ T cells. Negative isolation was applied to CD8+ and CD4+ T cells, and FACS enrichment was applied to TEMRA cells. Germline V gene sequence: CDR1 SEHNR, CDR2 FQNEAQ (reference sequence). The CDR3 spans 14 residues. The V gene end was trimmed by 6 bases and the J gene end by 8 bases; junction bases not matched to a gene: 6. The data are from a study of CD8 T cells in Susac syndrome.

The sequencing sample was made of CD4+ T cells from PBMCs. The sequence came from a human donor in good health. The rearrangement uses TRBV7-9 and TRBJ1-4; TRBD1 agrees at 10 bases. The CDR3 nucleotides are TGTGCCAGCAGATCCGGACAGGGGGAAGAAAAACTGTTTTTT. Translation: CASRSGQGEEKLFF.